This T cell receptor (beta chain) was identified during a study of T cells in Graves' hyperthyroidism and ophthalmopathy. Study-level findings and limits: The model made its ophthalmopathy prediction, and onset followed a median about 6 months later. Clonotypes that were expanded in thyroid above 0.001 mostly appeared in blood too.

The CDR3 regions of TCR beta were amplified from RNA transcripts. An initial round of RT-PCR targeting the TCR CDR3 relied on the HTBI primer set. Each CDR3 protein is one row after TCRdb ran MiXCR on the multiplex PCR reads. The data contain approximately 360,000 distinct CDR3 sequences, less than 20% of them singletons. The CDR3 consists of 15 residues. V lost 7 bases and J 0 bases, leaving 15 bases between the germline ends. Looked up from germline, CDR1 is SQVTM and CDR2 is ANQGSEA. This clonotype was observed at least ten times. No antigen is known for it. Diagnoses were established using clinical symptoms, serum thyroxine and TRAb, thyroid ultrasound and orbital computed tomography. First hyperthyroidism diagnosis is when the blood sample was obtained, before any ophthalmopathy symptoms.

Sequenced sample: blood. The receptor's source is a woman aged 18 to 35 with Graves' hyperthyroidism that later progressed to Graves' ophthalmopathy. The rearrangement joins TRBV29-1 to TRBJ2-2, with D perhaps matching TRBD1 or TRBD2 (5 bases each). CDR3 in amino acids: CSARDAVANTGELFF. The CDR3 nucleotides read TGCAGCGCCCGGGACGCCGTCGCGAACACCGGGGAGCTGTTTTTT.